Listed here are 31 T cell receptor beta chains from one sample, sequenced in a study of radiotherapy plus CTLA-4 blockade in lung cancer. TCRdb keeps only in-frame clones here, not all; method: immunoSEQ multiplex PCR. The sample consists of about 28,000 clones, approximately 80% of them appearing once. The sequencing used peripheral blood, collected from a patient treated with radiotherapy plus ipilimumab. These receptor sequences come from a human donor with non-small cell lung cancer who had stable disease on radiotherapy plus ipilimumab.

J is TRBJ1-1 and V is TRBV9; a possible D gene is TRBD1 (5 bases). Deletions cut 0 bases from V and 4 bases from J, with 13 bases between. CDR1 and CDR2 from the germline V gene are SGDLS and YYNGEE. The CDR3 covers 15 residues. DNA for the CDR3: TGTGCCAGCAGCGTAGGCGGTGCCAGGGCCACTGAAGCTTTCTTT. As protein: CASSVGGARATEAFF.

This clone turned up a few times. CDR3 loop: CASTLGTLPDTEAFF. The CDR3, as DNA: TGTGCCAGCACCCTCGGGACCCTCCCTGACACTGAAGCTTTCTTT. The chain joins TRBV6-5 to TRBJ1-1; possibly TRBD1 for D (5 bases). CDR1 MNHEY and CDR2 SVGAGI come from the germline V gene. Trimming removed 7 bases from V and 3 bases from J, with 18 bases in between. This CDR3 is 15 amino acids long.

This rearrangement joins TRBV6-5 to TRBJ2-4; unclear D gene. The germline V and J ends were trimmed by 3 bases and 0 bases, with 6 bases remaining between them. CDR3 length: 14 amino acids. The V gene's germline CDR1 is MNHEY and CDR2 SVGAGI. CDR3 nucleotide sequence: TGTGCCAGCAGTTATGGGCTAGCCAAAAACATTCAGTACTTC. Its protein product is CASSYGLAKNIQYF.

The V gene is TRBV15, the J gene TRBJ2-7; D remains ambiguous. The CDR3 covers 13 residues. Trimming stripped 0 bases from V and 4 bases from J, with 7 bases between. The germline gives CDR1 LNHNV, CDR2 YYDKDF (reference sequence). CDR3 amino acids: CATSREFYYEQYV. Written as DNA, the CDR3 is TGTGCCACCAGCAGAGAATTCTATTACGAGCAGTACGTC.

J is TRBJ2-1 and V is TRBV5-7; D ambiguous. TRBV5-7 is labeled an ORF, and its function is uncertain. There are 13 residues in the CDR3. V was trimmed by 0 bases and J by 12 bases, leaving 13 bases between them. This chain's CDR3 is CASSLGLSWWQFF. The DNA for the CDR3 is TGTGCCAGCAGCTTGGGGCTCTCTTGGTGGCAGTTCTTC.

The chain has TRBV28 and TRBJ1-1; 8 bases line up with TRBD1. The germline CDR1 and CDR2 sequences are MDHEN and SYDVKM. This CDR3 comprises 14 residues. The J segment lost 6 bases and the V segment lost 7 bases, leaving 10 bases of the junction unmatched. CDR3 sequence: CASTEQGVAPEAFF. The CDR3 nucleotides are TGTGCCAGCACCGAACAGGGGGTGGCCCCTGAAGCTTTCTTT.

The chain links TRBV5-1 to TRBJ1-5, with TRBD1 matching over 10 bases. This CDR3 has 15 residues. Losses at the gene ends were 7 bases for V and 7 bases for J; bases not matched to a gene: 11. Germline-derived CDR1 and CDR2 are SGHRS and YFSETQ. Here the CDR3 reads CASATGTGARQPQHF. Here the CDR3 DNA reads TGCGCCAGCGCCACCGGGACAGGGGCCAGGCAGCCCCAGCATTTT.

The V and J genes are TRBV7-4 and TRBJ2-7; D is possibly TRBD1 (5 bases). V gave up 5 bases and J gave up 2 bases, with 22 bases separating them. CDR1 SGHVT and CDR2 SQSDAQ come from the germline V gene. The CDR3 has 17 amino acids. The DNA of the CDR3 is TGTGCCAGCAGCCCCAGGGTAACAGCTTCCGATACCTACGAGCAGTACGTC. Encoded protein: CASSPRVTASDTYEQYV.

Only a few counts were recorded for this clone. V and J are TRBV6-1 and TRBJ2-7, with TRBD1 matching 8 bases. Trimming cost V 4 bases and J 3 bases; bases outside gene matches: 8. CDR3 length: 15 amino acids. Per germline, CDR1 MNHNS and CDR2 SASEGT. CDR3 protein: CASSASGTGYYEQYV. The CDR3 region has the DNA TGTGCCAGCAGTGCGTCCGGGACAGGATACTACGAGCAGTACGTC.

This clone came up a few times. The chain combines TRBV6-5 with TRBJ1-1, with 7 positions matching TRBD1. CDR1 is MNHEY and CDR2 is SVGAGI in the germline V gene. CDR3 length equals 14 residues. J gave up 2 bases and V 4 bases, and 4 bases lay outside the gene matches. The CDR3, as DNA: TGTGCCAGCAGTTCCCAGGGGGGAAACACTGAAGCTTTCTTT. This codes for CASSSQGGNTEAFF.

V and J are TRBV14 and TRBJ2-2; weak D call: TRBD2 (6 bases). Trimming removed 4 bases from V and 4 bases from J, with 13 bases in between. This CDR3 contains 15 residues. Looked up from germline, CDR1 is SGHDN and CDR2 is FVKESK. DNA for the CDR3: TGTGCCAGCAGCCTCGGGTCGGGAGCCACCGGGGAGCTGTTTTTT. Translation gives CASSLGSGATGELFF.

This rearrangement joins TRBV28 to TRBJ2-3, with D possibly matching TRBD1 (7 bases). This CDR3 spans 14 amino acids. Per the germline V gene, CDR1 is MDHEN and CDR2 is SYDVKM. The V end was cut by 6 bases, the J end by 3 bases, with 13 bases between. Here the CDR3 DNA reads TGTGCCAGCAGGCCAGGGGGGTGGACAGATACGCAGTATTTT. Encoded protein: CASRPGGWTDTQYF.

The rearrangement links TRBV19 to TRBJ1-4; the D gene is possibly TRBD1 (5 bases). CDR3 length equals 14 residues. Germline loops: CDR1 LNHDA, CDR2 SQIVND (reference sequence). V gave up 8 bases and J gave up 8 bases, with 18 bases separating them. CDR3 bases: TGTGCCAGTCGACTCTCAGGGTACGGCGAAAAACTGTTTTTT. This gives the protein CASRLSGYGEKLFF.

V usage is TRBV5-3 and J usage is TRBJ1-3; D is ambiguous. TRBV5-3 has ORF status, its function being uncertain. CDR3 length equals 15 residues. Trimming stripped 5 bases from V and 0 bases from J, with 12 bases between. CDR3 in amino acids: CARSTRTSSGNTIYF. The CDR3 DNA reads TGTGCCAGAAGTACCCGGACCAGCTCTGGAAACACCATATATTTT.

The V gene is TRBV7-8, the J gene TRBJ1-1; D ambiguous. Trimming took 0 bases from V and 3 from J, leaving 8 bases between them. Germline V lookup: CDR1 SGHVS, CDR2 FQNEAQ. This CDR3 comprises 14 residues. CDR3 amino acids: CASSLAGRDTEAFF. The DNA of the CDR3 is TGTGCCAGCAGCTTAGCCGGGAGGGACACTGAAGCTTTCTTT. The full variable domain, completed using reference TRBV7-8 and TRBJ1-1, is GAGVSQSPRYKVAKRGQDVALRCDPISGHVSLFWYQQALGQGPEFLTYFQNEAQLDKSGLPSDRFFAERPEGSVSTLKIQRTQQEDSAVYLCASSLAGRDTEAFFGQGTRLTVV.

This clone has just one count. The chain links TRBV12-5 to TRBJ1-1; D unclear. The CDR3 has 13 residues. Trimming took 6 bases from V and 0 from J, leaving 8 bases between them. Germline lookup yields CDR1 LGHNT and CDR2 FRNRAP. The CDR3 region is CASGSAMNTEAFF. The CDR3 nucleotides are TGTGCTAGTGGATCAGCCATGAACACTGAAGCTTTCTTT.

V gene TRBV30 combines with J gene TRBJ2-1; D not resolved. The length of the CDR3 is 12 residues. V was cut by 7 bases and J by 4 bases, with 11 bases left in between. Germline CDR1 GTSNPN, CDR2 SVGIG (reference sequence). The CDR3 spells CAFIGHYNEQFF. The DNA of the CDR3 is TGTGCCTTTATCGGTCATTACAATGAGCAGTTCTTC.

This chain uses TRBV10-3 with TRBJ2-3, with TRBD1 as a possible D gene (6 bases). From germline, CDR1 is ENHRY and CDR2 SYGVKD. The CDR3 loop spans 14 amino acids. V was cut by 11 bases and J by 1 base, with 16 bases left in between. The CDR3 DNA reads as TGTGCCTTCGGCTCAGGGGAAGGCACAGATACGCAGTATTTT. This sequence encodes CAFGSGEGTDTQYF.

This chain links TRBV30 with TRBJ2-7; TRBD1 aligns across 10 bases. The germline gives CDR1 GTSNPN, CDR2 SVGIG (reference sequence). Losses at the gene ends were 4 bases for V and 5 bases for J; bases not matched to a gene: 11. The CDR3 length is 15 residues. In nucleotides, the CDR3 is TGTGCCTGGAAGAAACGGGACAGGGGTCACCACGAGCAGTACTTC. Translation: CAWKKRDRGHHEQYF.

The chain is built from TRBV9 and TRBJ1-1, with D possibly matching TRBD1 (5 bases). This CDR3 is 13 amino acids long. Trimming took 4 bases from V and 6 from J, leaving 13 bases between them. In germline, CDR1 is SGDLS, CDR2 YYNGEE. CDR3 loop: CASSTRGDAEAFF. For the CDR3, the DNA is TGTGCCAGCAGCACTCGAGGGGACGCTGAAGCTTTCTTT.

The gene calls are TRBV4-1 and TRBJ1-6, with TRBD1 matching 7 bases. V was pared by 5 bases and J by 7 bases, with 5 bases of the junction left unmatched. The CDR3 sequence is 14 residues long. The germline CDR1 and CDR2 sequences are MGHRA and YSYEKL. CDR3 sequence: CASSYRGGNSPLHF. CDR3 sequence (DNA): TGCGCCAGCAGCTACAGGGGCGGAAATTCACCCCTCCACTTT.

CDR3 coding DNA: TGTGCCAGTAGTATAGGTGGGTTATTTCCCTACAATGAGCAGTTCTTC. This encodes CASSIGGLFPYNEQFF. This chain connects TRBV19 to TRBJ2-1; D remains unclear. This CDR3 contains 16 residues. Germline-derived CDR1 and CDR2 are LNHDA and SQIVND (reference sequence). Trimming cost V 1 base and J 2 bases, with 12 bases left between them.

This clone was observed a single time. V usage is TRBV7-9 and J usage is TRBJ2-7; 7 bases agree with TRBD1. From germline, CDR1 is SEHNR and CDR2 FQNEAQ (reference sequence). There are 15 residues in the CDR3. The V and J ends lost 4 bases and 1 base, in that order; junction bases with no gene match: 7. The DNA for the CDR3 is TGTGCCAGCAGCTCTAGGGGGCTAGGTTCCTACGAGCAGTACTTC. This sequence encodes CASSSRGLGSYEQYF.

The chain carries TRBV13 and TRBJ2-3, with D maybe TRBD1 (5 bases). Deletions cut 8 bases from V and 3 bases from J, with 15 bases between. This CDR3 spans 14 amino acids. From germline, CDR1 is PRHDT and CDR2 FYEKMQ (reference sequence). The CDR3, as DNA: TGTGCCAGCCAACAGCGCAGGGCGACAGATACGCAGTATTTT. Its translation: CASQQRRATDTQYF.

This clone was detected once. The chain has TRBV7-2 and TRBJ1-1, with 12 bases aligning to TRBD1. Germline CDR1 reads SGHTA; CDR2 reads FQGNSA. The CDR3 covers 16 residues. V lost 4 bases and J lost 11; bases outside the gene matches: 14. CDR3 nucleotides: TGTGCCAGCAGCTCACGTCCCGGGACAGGGGGCGGGACGGCTTTCTTT. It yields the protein CASSSRPGTGGGTAFF.

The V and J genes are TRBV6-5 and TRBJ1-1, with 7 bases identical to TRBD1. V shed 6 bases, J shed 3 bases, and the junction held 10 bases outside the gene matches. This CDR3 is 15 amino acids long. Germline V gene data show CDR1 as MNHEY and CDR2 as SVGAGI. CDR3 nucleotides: TGTGCCAGCAGGGCCCCCAGGGGGAGGCACACTGAAGCTTTCTTT. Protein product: CASRAPRGRHTEAFF.

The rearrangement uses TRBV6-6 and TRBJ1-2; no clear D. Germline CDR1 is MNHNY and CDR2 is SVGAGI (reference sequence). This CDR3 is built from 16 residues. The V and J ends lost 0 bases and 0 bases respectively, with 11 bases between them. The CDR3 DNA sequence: TGTGCCAGCAGTTACTCGGCCAGACAAACTAACTATGGCTACACCTTC. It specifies CASSYSARQTNYGYTF.

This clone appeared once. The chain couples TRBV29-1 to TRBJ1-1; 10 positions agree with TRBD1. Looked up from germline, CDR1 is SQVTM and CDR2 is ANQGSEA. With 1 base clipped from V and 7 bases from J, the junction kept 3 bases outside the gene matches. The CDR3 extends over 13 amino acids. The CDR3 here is CSVEGQGAVEAFF. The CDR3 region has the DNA TGCAGCGTTGAAGGACAGGGGGCGGTTGAAGCTTTCTTT. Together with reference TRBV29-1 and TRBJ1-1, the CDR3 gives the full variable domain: SAVISQKPSRDICQRGTSLTIQCQVDSQVTMMFWYRQQPGQSLTLIATANQGSEATYESGFVIDKFPISRPNLTFSTLTVSNMSPEDSSIYLCSVEGQGAVEAFFGQGTRLTVV.

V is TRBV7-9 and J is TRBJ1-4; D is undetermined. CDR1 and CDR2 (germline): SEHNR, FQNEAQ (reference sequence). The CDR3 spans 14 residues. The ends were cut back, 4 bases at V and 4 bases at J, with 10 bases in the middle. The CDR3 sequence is CASSSDTFNEKLFF. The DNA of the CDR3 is TGTGCCAGCAGCTCCGACACCTTTAATGAAAAACTGTTTTTT.

The CDR3 here is CASSVSKGPEEKLFF. The CDR3 DNA is TGTGCCAGCAGTGTTAGTAAGGGCCCTGAAGAAAAACTGTTTTTT. This chain uses TRBV2 with TRBJ1-4; unclear D gene. The CDR3 runs 15 residues. Deletions cut 4 bases from V and 8 bases from J, with 17 bases between. Germline values: CDR1 SNHLY, CDR2 FYNNEI.

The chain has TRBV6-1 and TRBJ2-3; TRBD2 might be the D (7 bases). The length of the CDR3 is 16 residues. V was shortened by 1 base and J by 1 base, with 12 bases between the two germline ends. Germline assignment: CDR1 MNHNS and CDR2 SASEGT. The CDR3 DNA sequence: TGTGCCAGCAGTGAAGAGGGGGGGCGTGGCACAGATACGCAGTATTTT. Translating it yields CASSEEGGRGTDTQYF.